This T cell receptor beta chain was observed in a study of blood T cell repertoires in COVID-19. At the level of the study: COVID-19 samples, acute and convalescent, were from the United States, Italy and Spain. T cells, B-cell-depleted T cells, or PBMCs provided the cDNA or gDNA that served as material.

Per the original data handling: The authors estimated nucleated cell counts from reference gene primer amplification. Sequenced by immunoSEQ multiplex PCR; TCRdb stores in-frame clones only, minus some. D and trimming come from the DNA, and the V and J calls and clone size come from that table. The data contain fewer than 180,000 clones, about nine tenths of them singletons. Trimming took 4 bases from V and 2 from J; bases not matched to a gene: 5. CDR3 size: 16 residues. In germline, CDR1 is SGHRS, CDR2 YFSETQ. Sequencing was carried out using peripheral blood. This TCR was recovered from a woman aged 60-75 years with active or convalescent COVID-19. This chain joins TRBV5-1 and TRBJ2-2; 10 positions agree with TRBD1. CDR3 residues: CASSTGQGVNTGELFF. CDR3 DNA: TGCGCCAGCAGCACCGGACAGGGGGTAAACACCGGGGAGCTGTTTTTT.